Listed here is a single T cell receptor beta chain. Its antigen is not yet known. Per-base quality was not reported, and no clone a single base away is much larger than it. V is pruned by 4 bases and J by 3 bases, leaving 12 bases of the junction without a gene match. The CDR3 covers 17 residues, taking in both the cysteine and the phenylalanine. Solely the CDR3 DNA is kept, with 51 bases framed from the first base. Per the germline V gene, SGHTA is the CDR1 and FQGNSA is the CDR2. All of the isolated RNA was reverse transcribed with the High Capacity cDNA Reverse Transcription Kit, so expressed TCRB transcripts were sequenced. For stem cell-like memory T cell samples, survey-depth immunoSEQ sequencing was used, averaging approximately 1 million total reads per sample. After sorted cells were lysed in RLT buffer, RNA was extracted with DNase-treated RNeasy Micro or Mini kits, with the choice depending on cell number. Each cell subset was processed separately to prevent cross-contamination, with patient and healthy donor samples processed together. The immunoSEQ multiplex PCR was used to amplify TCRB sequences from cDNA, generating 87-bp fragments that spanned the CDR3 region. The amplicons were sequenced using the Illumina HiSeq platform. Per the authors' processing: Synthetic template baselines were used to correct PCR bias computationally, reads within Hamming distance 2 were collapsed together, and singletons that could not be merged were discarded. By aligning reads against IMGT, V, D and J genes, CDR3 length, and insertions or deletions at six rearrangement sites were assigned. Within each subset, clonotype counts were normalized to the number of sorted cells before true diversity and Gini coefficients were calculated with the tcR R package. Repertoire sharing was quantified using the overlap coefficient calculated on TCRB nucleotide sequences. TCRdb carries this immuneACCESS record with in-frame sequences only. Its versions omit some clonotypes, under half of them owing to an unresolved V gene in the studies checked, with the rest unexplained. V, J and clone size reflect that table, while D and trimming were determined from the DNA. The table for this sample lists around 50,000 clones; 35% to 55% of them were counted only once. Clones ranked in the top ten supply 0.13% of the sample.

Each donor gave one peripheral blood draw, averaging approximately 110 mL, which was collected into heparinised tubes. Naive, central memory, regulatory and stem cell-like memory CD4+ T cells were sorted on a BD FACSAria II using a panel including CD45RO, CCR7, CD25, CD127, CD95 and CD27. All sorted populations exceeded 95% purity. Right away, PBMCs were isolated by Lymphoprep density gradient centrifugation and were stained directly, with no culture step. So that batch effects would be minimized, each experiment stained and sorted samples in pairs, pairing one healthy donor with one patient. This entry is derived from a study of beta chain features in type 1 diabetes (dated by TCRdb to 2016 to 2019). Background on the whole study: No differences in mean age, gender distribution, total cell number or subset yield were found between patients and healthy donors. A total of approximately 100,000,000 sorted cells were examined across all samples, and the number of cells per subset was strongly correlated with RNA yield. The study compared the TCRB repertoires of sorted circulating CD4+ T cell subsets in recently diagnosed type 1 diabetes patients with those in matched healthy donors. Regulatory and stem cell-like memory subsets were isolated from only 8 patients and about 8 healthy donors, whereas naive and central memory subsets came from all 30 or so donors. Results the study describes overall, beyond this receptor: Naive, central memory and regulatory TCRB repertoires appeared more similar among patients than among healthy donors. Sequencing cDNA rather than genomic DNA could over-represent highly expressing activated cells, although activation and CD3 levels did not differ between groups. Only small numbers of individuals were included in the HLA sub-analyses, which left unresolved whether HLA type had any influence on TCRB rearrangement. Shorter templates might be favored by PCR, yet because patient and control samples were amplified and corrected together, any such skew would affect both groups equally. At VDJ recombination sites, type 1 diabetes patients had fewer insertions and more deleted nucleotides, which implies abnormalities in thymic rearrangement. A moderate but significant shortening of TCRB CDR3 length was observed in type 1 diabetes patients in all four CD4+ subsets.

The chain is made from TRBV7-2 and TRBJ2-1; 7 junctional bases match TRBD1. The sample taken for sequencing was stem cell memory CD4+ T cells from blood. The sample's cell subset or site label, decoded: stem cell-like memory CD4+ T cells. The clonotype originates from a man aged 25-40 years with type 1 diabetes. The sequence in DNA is TGTGCCAGCAGCTCAACGCTTTCGGGACAGTACTACAATGAGCAGTTCTTC. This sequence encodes CASSSTLSGQYYNEQFF.